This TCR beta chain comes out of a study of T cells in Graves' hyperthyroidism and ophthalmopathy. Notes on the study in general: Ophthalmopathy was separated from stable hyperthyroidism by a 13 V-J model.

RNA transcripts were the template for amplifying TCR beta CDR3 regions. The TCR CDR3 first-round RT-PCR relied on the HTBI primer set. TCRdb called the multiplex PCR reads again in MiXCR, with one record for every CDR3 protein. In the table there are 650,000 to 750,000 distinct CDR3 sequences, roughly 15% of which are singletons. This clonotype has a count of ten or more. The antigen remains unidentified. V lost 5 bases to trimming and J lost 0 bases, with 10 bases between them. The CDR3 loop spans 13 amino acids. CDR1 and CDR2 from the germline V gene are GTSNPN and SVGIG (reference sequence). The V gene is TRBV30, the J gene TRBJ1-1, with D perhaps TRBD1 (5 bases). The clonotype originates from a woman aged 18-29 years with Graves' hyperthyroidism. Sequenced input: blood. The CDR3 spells CAWGEGMNTEAFF. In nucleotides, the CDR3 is TGTGCCTGGGGGGAGGGGATGAACACTGAAGCTTTCTTT.